One and the same sample provided the 30 T cell receptor beta chains below, sequenced in a study of cytomegalovirus exposure and HLA in healthy donors. Primers for the PCR totalled 60 Vbeta and 13 Jbeta. Measured with immunoSEQ multiplex PCR; TCRdb has only the in-frame clones, and not every one. The sample has 85,000 to 120,000 clones, over 70% seen once. The sample consisted of PBMCs. Receptors originate from a female donor in good health and CMV-seronegative.

This clone appeared a single time. This rearrangement joins TRBV7-2 to TRBJ2-1, with 10 bases aligning to TRBD2. Trimming took 1 base from V and 15 from J; bases not matched to a gene: 6. There are 13 residues in the CDR3. Germline V gene sequence: CDR1 SGHTA, CDR2 FQGNSA. CDR3 nucleotides: TGTGCCAGCAGCTTAGTACTAGCGGGACCTTGGTTCTTC. Protein sequence: CASSLVLAGPWFF. Combining the CDR3 with reference TRBV7-2 and TRBJ2-1 gives the whole variable domain GAGVSQSPSNKVTEKGKDVELRCDPISGHTALYWYRQSLGQGLEFLIYFQGNSAPDKSGLPSDRFSAERTGGSVSTLTIQRTQQEDSAVYLCASSLVLAGPWFFGPGTRLTVL.

V gene TRBV9 combines with J gene TRBJ2-1; 10 bases map to TRBD2. After removal of 3 bases from V and 0 bases from J, the junction contained 6 bases not matched to a gene. The CDR3 has 17 amino acids. Germline V gene lookup returns CDR1 SGDLS and CDR2 YYNGEE. The CDR3 loop reads CASSAGLAASSYNEQFF. The CDR3 bases are TGTGCCAGCAGCGCTGGACTAGCGGCCAGCTCCTACAATGAGCAGTTCTTC.

The chain is built from TRBV21-1 and TRBJ1-3; TRBD1, the D gene given by the table, was not confirmed from the DNA. TRBV21-1 constitutes a pseudogene. This CDR3 is 16 amino acids long. The CDR3 nucleotides are TGTGCCAGCCGAAGTAGGGACATGAGCTCTGGAAACACCATATATTTT. Translated: CASRSRDMSSGNTIYF.

The chain joins TRBV30 to TRBJ2-5; TRBD2 agrees at 11 bases. The junction had 8 bases not matched to a gene; V was cut back by 4 bases and J by 7 bases. The CDR3 consists of 14 residues. CDR1 is GTSNPN, CDR2 SVGIG, per germline (reference sequence). The CDR3 DNA is TGTGCCTGGAATCTACTAGCGGGAGATGTGACCCAGTACTTC. The encoded protein is CAWNLLAGDVTQYF.

The chain links TRBV30 to TRBJ2-5; D uncertain. The better agreement between TRBJ2-7 and the DNA end casts doubt on the J call. CDR1 and CDR2 from the germline V gene are GTSNPN and SVGIG (reference sequence). The CDR3 length is 14 residues. CDR3 loop: CAWARSRSWSEQYF. The CDR3, as DNA: TGTGCCTGGGCGAGGAGCCGCAGCTGGAGCGAGCAGTACTTC.

V is TRBV30 and J is TRBJ2-7; TRBD2 aligns across 12 bases. There are 18 residues in the CDR3. Unmatched junction bases numbered 11, after V lost 0 bases and J lost 2 bases. In germline, CDR1 is GTSNPN, CDR2 SVGIG (reference sequence). The CDR3 here is CAWSVLRLAGGAPYEQYF. As DNA, the CDR3 is TGTGCCTGGAGTGTATTGCGGCTAGCGGGAGGGGCTCCCTACGAGCAGTACTTC.

This chain connects TRBV5-4 to TRBJ2-3, with 16 bases fitting TRBD2. From germline, CDR1 is SGHNT and CDR2 YYREEE (reference sequence). This CDR3 region has 17 residues. Trimming cost V 4 bases and J 4 bases; bases outside gene matches: 6. CDR3 sequence: CASSLGTSGRASDTQYF. The CDR3 DNA reads as TGTGCCAGCAGCCTCGGGACTAGCGGGAGGGCCTCAGATACGCAGTATTTT. The full variable domain, in which reference TRBV5-4 and TRBJ2-3 provide the parts outside the CDR3, is ETGVTQSPTHLIKTRGQQVTLRCSSQSGHNTVSWYQQALGQGPQFIFQYYREEENGRGNFPPRFSGLQFPNYSSELNVNALELDDSALYLCASSLGTSGRASDTQYFGPGTRLTVL.

The rearrangement links TRBV7-6 to TRBJ2-5; a weak D match, TRBD1 (5 bases). V lost 1 base, J lost 4 bases, and 10 bases lay in between. The CDR3 extends over 14 amino acids. Germline V gives CDR1 SGHVS, CDR2 FNYEAQ. The DNA of the CDR3 is TGTGCCAGCAGCTTAGAACAGGTGGGAGAGACCCAGTACTTC. It translates to CASSLEQVGETQYF.

This clone has more than one count but fewer than ten. CDR3 sequence reads: CASSPMEGWELTQYF. CDR3 nucleotides: TGTGCCAGCAGCCCGATGGAAGGGTGGGAGTTGACCCAGTACTTC. The chain carries TRBV27 and TRBJ2-5; D possibly corresponds to TRBD2 (5 bases). Per germline, CDR1 MNHEY and CDR2 SMNVEV (reference sequence). V lost 6 bases and J 7 bases, leaving 21 bases between the germline ends. The CDR3 spans 15 residues.

V gene TRBV6-6 combines with J gene TRBJ2-1; 14 bases agree with TRBD2. V lost 2 bases to trimming and J lost 5 bases; unmatched junction nucleotides: 2. This CDR3 is 16 amino acids long. Germline V gene data show CDR1 as MNHNY and CDR2 as SVGAGI (reference sequence). CDR3 in DNA: TGTGCCAGCAGTTACGGGACTAGCGGGAGTAACAATGAGCAGTTCTTC. Amino acid sequence: CASSYGTSGSNNEQFF.

In DNA, the CDR3 is TGTGCCAGCAGTGGGAACAGGGGATATTCAACTAATGAAAAACTGTTTTTT. Protein: CASSGNRGYSTNEKLFF. This chain uses TRBV27 with TRBJ1-4; TRBD1 agrees at 7 bases. The CDR3 runs 17 residues. The ends lost 5 bases at V and 0 bases at J; junction bases unmatched: 9. Germline V lookup: CDR1 MNHEY, CDR2 SMNVEV (reference sequence).

This clone was detected only a few times. J is TRBJ1-2 and V is TRBV7-2; a weak D match, TRBD1 (5 bases). CDR1 SGHTA and CDR2 FQGNSA come from the germline V gene. Trimming removed 5 bases from V and 1 base from J, with 11 bases in between. This CDR3 has 14 residues. The DNA of the CDR3 is TGTGCCAGCAGCGCAGACAGCGTTAACTATGGCTACACCTTC. Translation gives CASSADSVNYGYTF.

This clone was seen a few times. One end of the junction does not line up with germline, which may come from a read error. This sequence joins TRBV14 and TRBJ2-7, with D perhaps matching TRBD2 (6 bases). The germline gives CDR1 SGHDN, CDR2 FVKESK. CDR3 size: 15 residues. The CDR3 loop reads CASSQSAGSSSEQYF. In DNA form, the CDR3 reads TGTGCCAGCAGCCAGTCAGCGGGCTCCTCCTCCGAGCAGTACTTC.

This chain connects TRBV30 to TRBJ1-6; 7 bases agree with TRBD1. Per germline, CDR1 GTSNPN and CDR2 SVGIG (reference sequence). V gave up 2 bases and J gave up 8 bases; unmatched junction bases: 3. The CDR3 has 13 amino acids. The CDR3 spells CAWSRDRDSPLHF. Here the CDR3 DNA reads TGTGCCTGGAGTCGGGACAGAGATTCACCCCTCCACTTT.

This chain's CDR3 is CASSMTGPGPYQPQHF. For the CDR3, the DNA is TGTGCCAGTAGTATGACGGGTCCGGGTCCCTATCAGCCCCAGCATTTT. This chain uses TRBV19 with TRBJ1-5; D not resolved. This CDR3 region has 16 residues. V was clipped by 3 bases and J by 5 bases, with 17 bases between them. Germline V gene lookup returns CDR1 LNHDA and CDR2 SQIVND (reference sequence).

V and J are TRBV5-6 and TRBJ2-7; 9 bases align to TRBD2. This CDR3 has 13 residues. The germline V gene has CDR1 SGHDT and CDR2 YYEEEE. Losses at the gene ends were 4 bases for V and 9 bases for J; bases not matched to a gene: 8. CDR3 loop: CASSPGVAGVQYF. CDR3 DNA: TGTGCCAGCAGCCCCGGGGTAGCGGGAGTGCAGTACTTC.

This clone came up once. The CDR3 here is CASSRTGYVYEQYF. For the CDR3, the DNA is TGTGCCAGCAGCCGTACAGGGTACGTATACGAGCAGTACTTC. This rearrangement joins TRBV27 to TRBJ2-7, with TRBD1 as a possible D gene (6 bases). Germline assignment: CDR1 MNHEY and CDR2 SMNVEV (reference sequence). V lost 6 bases and J 4 bases, leaving 16 bases between the germline ends. The CDR3 is 14 residues long.

The V gene is TRBV27, the J gene TRBJ1-2; possible D gene TRBD1, 5 bases. Germline CDR1 reads MNHEY; CDR2 reads SMNVEV (reference sequence). This CDR3 has 14 residues. Trimming shortened V by 4 bases and J by 8 bases, and 17 bases separated the two germline ends. The DNA of the CDR3 is TGTGCCAGCAGTTATGGGGGGGTAGAAGGGGGCTACACCTTC. It encodes CASSYGGVEGGYTF.

The chain has TRBV11-2 and TRBJ2-3; D gene unclear. The CDR3 sequence is 19 residues long. Germline values: CDR1 SGHAT, CDR2 FQNNGV. V dropped 4 bases and J dropped 1 base, with 24 bases sitting between them. The CDR3 sequence is CASSSPGSADWYGTDTQYF. The CDR3 nucleotides are TGTGCCAGCAGCTCCCCCGGGTCAGCAGATTGGTATGGCACAGATACGCAGTATTTT.

This chain links TRBV7-6 with TRBJ2-7; 10 bases map to TRBD2. The V segment lost 1 base and the J segment 0 bases; nucleotides outside the gene matches: 9. CDR1 is SGHVS, CDR2 FNYEAQ, per germline. The CDR3 covers 18 residues. CDR3 sequence: CASSLGLAGADSSYEQYF. CDR3 nucleotides: TGTGCCAGCAGCTTAGGGCTAGCGGGAGCAGATAGCTCCTACGAGCAGTACTTC.

This clone has only a few counts. The J gene is TRBJ1-1, the V gene TRBV11-2; TRBD1 agrees at 8 bases. V dropped 1 base and J dropped 1; count of bases not matched to a gene: 5. The CDR3 runs to 16 residues. Germline CDR1 reads SGHAT; CDR2 reads FQNNGV. CDR3 sequence (DNA): TGTGCCAGCAGCTTAGTCCCAGACAGGGGGAACACTGAAGCTTTCTTT. Translating gives CASSLVPDRGNTEAFF. The full variable domain, rest sourced from reference TRBV11-2 and TRBJ1-1, is EAGVAQSPRYKIIEKRQSVAFWCNPISGHATLYWYQQILGQGPKLLIQFQNNGVVDDSQLPKDRFSAERLKGVDSTLKIQPAKLEDSAVYLCASSLVPDRGNTEAFFGQGTRLTVV.

The chain employs TRBV27 and TRBJ2-5, with D possibly TRBD2 on 5 matching bases. The CDR3 has 14 residues. Germline loops: CDR1 MNHEY, CDR2 SMNVEV (reference sequence). V lost 3 bases and J lost 2, with 10 bases in between. CDR3 DNA: TGTGCCAGCAGTTTCGGAGGAGTTCAAGAGACCCAGTACTTC. It encodes CASSFGGVQETQYF.

The J gene is TRBJ2-1, the V gene TRBV5-4; D is possibly TRBD1 (5 bases). The CDR3 spans 13 residues. V was shortened by 1 base and J by 3 bases, with 5 bases between the two germline ends. CDR1 and CDR2 (germline): SGHNT, YYREEE (reference sequence). CDR3 bases: TGTGCCAGCAGCTTGCAGGGCTACAATGAGCAGTTCTTC. Its translation is CASSLQGYNEQFF. The entire variable domain, with the rest obtained from reference TRBV5-4 and TRBJ2-1, is as follows: ETGVTQSPTHLIKTRGQQVTLRCSSQSGHNTVSWYQQALGQGPQFIFQYYREEENGRGNFPPRFSGLQFPNYSSELNVNALELDDSALYLCASSLQGYNEQFFGPGTRLTVL.

This chain links TRBV5-6 with TRBJ2-7; D might be TRBD1 (6 bases). The CDR3 length is 13 residues. From germline, CDR1 is SGHDT and CDR2 YYEEEE. Trimming removed 2 bases at V and 2 bases at J, with 8 bases between. Here the CDR3 reads CASSFGGPYEQYF. The CDR3 DNA is TGTGCCAGCAGCTTTGGGGGCCCCTACGAGCAGTACTTC.

V usage is TRBV19 and J usage is TRBJ2-7; 13 bases are shared with TRBD2. The CDR3 is 14 amino acids. The ends lost 5 bases at V and 2 bases at J; junction bases unmatched: 0. Germline V gene sequence: CDR1 LNHDA, CDR2 SQIVND (reference sequence). The CDR3 here is CASSGLAGAYEQYF. DNA for the CDR3: TGTGCCAGTAGTGGACTAGCGGGAGCCTACGAGCAGTACTTC. Full variable domain (rest looked up from reference TRBV19 and TRBJ2-7): DGGITQSPKYLFRKEGQNVTLSCEQNLNHDAMYWYRQDPGQGLRLIYYSQIVNDFQKGDIAEGYSVSREKKESFPLTVTSAQKNPTAFYLCASSGLAGAYEQYFGPGTRLTVT.

This chain joins TRBV29-1 and TRBJ2-1; 9 nucleotides agree with TRBD2. Germline V gene data show CDR1 as SQVTM and CDR2 as ANQGSEA. The CDR3 consists of 13 residues. The V and J ends lost 7 bases and 7 bases, in that order; junction bases with no gene match: 8. CDR3 loop: CSADQSGRNEQFF. DNA of the CDR3: TGCAGCGCCGACCAAAGCGGGAGGAATGAGCAGTTCTTC.

The chain couples TRBV5-5 to TRBJ1-5, with 7 nucleotides matching TRBD1. CDR3 size: 16 residues. Trimming removed 2 bases from V and 4 bases from J; junction bases left unmatched: 9. Looked up from germline, CDR1 is SGHKS and CDR2 is YYEKEE (reference sequence). DNA of the CDR3: TGTGCCAGCAGCTTAGGTGCGGGACAGCTTAATCAGCCCCAGCATTTT. It encodes CASSLGAGQLNQPQHF.

This chain joins TRBV7-2 and TRBJ2-5, with D hard to call. The V end lost 1 base, the J end lost 7 bases, and 10 bases lay between the germline ends. Germline CDR1 is SGHTA and CDR2 is FQGNSA. The CDR3 has 13 amino acids. The CDR3 sequence: CASSLDARGTQYF. CDR3 bases: TGTGCCAGCAGCTTAGATGCTAGAGGGACCCAGTACTTC.

This chain uses TRBV29-1 with TRBJ1-1; 7 bases are a match to TRBD1. This CDR3 is built from 15 residues. Germline CDR1 is SQVTM and CDR2 is ANQGSEA. The J segment lost 0 bases and the V segment lost 7 bases, leaving 11 bases of the junction unmatched. DNA for the CDR3: TGCAGCGGGGACAGTCTGGAGTCCATGAACACTGAAGCTTTCTTT. It specifies CSGDSLESMNTEAFF.

The V gene is TRBV30, the J gene TRBJ2-2, with 12 bases aligning to TRBD2. Trimming at V came to 4 bases and at J to 6 bases, leaving 3 bases not matched to a gene. The CDR3 loop spans 14 amino acids. Germline lookup yields CDR1 GTSNPN and CDR2 SVGIG (reference sequence). The CDR3 nucleotides are TGTGCCTGGACTAGCGGGAGGGTTGCCGGGGAGCTGTTTTTT. Its translation is CAWTSGRVAGELFF.